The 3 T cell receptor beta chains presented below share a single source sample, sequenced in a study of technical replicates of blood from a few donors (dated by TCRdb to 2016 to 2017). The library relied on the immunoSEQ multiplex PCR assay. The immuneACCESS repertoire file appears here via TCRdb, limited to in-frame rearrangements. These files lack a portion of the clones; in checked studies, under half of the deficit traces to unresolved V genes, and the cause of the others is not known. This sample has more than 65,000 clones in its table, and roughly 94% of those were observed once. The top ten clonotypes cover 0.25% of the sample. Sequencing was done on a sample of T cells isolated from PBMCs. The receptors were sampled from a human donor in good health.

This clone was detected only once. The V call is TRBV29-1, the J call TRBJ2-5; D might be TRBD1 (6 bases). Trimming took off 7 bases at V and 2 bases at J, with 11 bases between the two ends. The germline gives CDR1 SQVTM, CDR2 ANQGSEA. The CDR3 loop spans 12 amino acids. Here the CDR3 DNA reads TGCAGCGGTGGACAGATTCAAGAGACCCAGTACTTC. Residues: CSGGQIQETQYF.

The CDR3 is CASSLGSGSNADTQYF. CDR3 sequence (DNA): TGTGCCAGCAGCTTGGGCAGCGGGAGTAATGCAGATACGCAGTATTTT. This chain joins TRBV5-6 and TRBJ2-3; 8 nucleotides align to TRBD2. The V gene end was trimmed by 0 bases and the J gene end by 4 bases; junction bases not matched to a gene: 7. The CDR3 extends over 16 amino acids. Germline CDR1 reads SGHDT; CDR2 reads YYEEEE.

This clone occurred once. As DNA, the CDR3 is TGTGCCAGCAGTCCCGGGGTAGCGGGAGGAAAAAATGAGCAGTTCTTC. Amino acids: CASSPGVAGGKNEQFF. The rearrangement uses TRBV2 and TRBJ2-1; TRBD2 matches at 10 bases. Germline loops: CDR1 SNHLY, CDR2 FYNNEI. The CDR3 consists of 16 residues. The J segment lost 7 bases and the V segment lost 5 bases, leaving 11 bases of the junction unmatched.